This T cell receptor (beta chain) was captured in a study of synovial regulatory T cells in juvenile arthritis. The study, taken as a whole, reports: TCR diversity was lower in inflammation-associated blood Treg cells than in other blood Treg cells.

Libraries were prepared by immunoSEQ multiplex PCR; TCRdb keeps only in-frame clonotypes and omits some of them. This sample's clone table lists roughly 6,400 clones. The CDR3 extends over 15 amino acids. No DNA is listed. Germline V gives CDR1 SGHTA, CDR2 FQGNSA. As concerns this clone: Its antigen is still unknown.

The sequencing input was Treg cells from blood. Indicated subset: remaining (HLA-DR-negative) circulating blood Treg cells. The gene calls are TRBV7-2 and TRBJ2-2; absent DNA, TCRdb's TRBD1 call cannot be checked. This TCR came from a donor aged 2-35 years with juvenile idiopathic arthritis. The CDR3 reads CASSLGGQGIGELFF.